This T cell receptor beta chain originates from a study of shared clonotypes between healthy human individuals. The method was immunoSEQ multiplex PCR; TCRdb's version includes in-frame clones alone and lacks a portion of them. The sample has 1,400,000 or so clones; approximately 98.5% are singletons. This clone turned up a few times. The same CDR3 can be traced to other DNA sequences in this sample. All the donors were Caucasian adults who lived in Nashville, Tennessee. The sequencing sample was made of naive CD4+ T cells sorted from blood. Subset noted: CD45RA+ positively selected. This receptor was taken from a man younger than 45 in good health.

The DNA for the CDR3 is TGTGCCAGCAGCTTGGGACTAGCGGGAGCCTACAATGAGCAGTTCTTC. Amino acids: CASSLGLAGAYNEQFF. The chain carries TRBV7-3 and TRBJ2-1; 14 bases line up with TRBD2. CDR3 length: 16 residues. Germline lookup yields CDR1 SGHTA and CDR2 FQGTGA. V was clipped by 3 bases and J by 2 bases; unmatched bases: 0.